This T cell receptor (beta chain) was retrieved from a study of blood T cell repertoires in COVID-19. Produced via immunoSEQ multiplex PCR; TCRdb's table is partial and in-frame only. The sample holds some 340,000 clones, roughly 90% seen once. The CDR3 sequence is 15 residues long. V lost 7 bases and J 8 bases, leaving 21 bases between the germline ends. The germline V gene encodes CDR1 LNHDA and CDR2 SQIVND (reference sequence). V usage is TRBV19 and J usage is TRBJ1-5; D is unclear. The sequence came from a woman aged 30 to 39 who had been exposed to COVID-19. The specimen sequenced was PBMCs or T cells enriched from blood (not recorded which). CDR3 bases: TGTGCCAGTACCCTTAGAAGCGGCAGACCAAAGCCCCAGCATTTT. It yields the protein CASTLRSGRPKPQHF.